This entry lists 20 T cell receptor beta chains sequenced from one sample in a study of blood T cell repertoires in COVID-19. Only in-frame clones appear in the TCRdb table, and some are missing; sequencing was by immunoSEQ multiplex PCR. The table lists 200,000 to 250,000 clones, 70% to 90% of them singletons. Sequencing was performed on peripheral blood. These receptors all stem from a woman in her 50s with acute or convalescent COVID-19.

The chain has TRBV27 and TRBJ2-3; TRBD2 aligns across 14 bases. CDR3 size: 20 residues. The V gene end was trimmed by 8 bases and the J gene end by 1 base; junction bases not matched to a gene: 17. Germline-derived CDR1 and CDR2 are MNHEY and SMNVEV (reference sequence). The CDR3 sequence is CASGKPRTSGGIGGTDTQYF. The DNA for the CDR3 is TGTGCCAGCGGAAAGCCCAGGACTAGCGGGGGGATCGGGGGCACAGATACGCAGTATTTT.

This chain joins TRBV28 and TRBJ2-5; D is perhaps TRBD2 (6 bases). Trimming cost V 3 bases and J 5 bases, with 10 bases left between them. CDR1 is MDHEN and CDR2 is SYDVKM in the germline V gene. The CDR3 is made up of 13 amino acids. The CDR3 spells CASSLGREETQYF. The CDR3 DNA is TGTGCCAGCAGTTTGGGACGGGAGGAGACCCAGTACTTC.

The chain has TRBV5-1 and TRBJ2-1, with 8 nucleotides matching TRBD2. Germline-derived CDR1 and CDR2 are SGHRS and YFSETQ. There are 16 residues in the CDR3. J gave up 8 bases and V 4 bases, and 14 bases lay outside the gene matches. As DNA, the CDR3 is TGCGCCAGCAGCGCAGGACTAGCTTCAGACTATTATGAGCAGTTCTTC. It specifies CASSAGLASDYYEQFF.

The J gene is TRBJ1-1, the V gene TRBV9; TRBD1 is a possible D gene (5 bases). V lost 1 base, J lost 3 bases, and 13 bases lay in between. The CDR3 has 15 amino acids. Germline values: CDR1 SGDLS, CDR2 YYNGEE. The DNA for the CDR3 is TGTGCCAGCAGCGTATATGCGACAGCACACACTGAAGCTTTCTTT. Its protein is CASSVYATAHTEAFF.

The CDR3 protein is CASSATLPVENEQFF. CDR3 DNA: TGTGCCAGCAGCGCGACTCTTCCGGTGGAGAATGAGCAGTTCTTC. This chain uses TRBV9 with TRBJ2-1; D gene uncertain. With 3 bases removed from V and 7 bases from J, the gap between germline ends came to 17 bases. CDR3 size: 15 residues. Looked up from germline, CDR1 is SGDLS and CDR2 is YYNGEE.

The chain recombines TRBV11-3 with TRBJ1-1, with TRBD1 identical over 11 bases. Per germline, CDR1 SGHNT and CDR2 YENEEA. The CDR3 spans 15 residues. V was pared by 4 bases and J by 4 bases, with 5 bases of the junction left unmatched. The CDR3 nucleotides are TGTGCCAGCAGCTCGGGACAGGGGGTGATCACTGAAGCTTTCTTT. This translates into CASSSGQGVITEAFF. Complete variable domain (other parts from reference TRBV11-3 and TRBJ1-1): EAGVVQSPRYKIIEKKQPVAFWCNPISGHNTLYWYLQNLGQGPELLIRYENEEAVDDSQLPKDRFSAERLKGVDSTLKIQPAELGDSAVYLCASSSGQGVITEAFFGQGTRLTVV.

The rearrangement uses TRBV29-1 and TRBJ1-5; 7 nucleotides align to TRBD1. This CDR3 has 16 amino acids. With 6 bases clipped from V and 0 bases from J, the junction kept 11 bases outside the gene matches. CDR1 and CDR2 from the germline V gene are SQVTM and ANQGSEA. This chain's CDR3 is CSVPGQSNYSNQPQHF. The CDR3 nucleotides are TGCAGCGTCCCGGGACAGTCAAATTATAGCAATCAGCCCCAGCATTTT.

The DNA of the CDR3 is TGTGCCAGCAGCCAAACCGGGACAGGGGCCAGTAATGAGCAGTTCTTC. It encodes CASSQTGTGASNEQFF. The V call is TRBV3-1 (or the pseudogene TRBV3-2), the J call TRBJ2-1; 10 nucleotides align to TRBD1. Germline CDR1 LGHDT, CDR2 YNNKEL (reference sequence). The CDR3 runs to 16 residues. V was clipped by 2 bases and J by 7 bases; unmatched bases: 8.

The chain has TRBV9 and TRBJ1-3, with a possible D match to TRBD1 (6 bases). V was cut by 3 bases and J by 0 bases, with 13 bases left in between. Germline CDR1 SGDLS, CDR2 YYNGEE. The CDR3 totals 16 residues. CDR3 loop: CASSGSTGYSGNTIYF. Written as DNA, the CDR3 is TGTGCCAGCAGCGGGTCGACAGGATACTCTGGAAACACCATATATTTT. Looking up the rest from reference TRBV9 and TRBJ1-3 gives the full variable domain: DSGVTQTPKHLITATGQRVTLRCSPRSGDLSVYWYQQSLDQGLQFLIQYYNGEERAKGNILERFSAQQFPDLHSELNLSSLELGDSALYFCASSGSTGYSGNTIYFGEGSWLTVV.

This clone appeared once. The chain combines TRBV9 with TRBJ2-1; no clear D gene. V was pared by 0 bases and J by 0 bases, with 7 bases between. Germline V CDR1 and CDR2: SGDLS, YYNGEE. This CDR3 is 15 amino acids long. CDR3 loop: CASSVESSSYNEQFF. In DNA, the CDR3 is TGTGCCAGCAGCGTAGAAAGTAGCTCCTACAATGAGCAGTTCTTC.

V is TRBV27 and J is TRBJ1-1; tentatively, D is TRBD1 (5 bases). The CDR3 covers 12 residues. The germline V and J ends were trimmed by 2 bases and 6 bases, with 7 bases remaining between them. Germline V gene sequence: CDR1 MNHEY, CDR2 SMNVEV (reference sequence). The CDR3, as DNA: TGTGCCAGCAGTTTAACAGGCGCTGAAGCTTTCTTT. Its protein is CASSLTGAEAFF.

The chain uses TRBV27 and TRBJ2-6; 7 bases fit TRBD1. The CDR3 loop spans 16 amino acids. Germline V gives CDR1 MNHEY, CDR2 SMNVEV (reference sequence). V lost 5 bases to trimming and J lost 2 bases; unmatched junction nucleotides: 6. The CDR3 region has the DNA TGTGCCAGCAGTCTACAGGGGATGCCTGGGGCCAACGTCCTGACTTTC. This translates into CASSLQGMPGANVLTF.

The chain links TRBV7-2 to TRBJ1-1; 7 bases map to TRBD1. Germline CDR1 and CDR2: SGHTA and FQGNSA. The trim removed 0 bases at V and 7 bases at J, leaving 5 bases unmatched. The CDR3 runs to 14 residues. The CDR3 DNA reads TGTGCCAGCAGCTTAGCGCTAGGGGGCGGTGAAGCTTTCTTT. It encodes CASSLALGGGEAFF.

CDR3 DNA sequence: TGTGCCAGCAGTTTATGGGCCGAGGTGCGGGAGCCCCAGCATTTT. It encodes CASSLWAEVREPQHF. This rearrangement joins TRBV27 to TRBJ1-5, with D hard to call. The germline CDR1 and CDR2 sequences are MNHEY and SMNVEV (reference sequence). Between the trimmed V and J ends, which lost 1 base and 8 bases, there was a span of 15 bases. CDR3 length: 15 residues.

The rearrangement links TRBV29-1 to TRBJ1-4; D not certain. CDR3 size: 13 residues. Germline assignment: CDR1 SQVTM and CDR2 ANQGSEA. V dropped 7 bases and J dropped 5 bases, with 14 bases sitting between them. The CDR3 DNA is TGCAGCGCCTTGAGGGCCGGGAATGAAAAACTGTTTTTT. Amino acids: CSALRAGNEKLFF.

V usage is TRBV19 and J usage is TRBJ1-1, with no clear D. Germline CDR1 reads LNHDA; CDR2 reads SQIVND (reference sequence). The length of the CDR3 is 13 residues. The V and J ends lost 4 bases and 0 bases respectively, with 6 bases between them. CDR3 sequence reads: CASSTQVNTEAFF. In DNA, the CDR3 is TGTGCCAGTAGTACGCAGGTGAACACTGAAGCTTTCTTT.

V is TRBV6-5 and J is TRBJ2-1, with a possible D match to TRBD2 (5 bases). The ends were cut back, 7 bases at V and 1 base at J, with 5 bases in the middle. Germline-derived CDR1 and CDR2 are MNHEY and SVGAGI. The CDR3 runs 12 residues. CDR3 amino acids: CASTGSYNEQFF. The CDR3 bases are TGTGCCAGCACGGGGTCCTACAATGAGCAGTTCTTC.

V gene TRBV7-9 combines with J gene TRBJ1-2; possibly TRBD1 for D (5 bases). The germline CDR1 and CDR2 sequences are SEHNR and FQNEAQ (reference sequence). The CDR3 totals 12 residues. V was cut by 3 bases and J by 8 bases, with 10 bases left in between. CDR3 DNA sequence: TGTGCCAGCAGCTTTCAGGGCCAAGGCTACACCTTC. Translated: CASSFQGQGYTF.

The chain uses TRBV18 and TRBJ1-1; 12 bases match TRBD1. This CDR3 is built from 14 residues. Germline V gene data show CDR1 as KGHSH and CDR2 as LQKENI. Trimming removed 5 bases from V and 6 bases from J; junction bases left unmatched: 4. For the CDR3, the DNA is TGTGCCAGCTCATCCGGGACAGGGGGCTCTGAAGCTTTCTTT. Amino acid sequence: CASSSGTGGSEAFF.

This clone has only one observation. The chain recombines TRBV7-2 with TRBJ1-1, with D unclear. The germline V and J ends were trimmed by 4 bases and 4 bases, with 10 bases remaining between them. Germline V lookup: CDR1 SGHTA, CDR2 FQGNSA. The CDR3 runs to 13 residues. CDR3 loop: CASSSLEGTEAFF. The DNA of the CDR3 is TGTGCCAGCAGCTCCCTCGAGGGCACTGAAGCTTTCTTT.